The entry that follows covers one T cell receptor beta chain sequence. This sample was taken from a study of CD8 T cells in Susac syndrome. Trimming stripped 5 bases from V and 6 bases from J, with 16 bases between. Germline CDR1 and CDR2: SEHNR and FQNEAQ (reference sequence). CDR3 length: 15 residues. Random hexamers were used to reverse transcribe an amount of about 0.45 to 1 ug RNA. A single record per CDR3 protein comes from TCRdb applying MiXCR to the immunoSEQ multiplex PCR reads. The table shows approximately 190,000 distinct CDR3 sequences, with 91% occurring only once. Source material: CD4+ T cells from PBMCs. This chain links TRBV7-9 with TRBJ1-4; D remains unclear. The TCR originated in a human donor with Susac syndrome. CDR3 in amino acids: CASSGPTRSDEKLFF. In nucleotides, the CDR3 is TGTGCCAGCAGCGGTCCGACCCGGAGCGATGAAAAACTGTTTTTT.